This T cell receptor (beta chain) is drawn from a study of T cell changes during pregnancy in multiple sclerosis. TCRdb keeps only in-frame clones here, not all; method: immunoSEQ multiplex PCR. The sample carries 80,000 or so clones, around 92% recorded once. Trimming left V 4 bases short and J 8 bases short, with 14 bases between. CDR1 and CDR2 from the germline V gene are SEHNR and FQNEAQ (reference sequence). The CDR3 length is 14 residues. The sequences come from peripheral blood, collected before pregnancy. The J gene is TRBJ1-4, the V gene TRBV7-9; D might be TRBD1 (5 bases). The receptor was isolated from a female donor with multiple sclerosis, enrolled in a pregnancy study. The CDR3 bases are TGTGCCAGCAGCTCCAGGGATTTAGGGGAAAAACTGTTTTTT. Protein: CASSSRDLGEKLFF.